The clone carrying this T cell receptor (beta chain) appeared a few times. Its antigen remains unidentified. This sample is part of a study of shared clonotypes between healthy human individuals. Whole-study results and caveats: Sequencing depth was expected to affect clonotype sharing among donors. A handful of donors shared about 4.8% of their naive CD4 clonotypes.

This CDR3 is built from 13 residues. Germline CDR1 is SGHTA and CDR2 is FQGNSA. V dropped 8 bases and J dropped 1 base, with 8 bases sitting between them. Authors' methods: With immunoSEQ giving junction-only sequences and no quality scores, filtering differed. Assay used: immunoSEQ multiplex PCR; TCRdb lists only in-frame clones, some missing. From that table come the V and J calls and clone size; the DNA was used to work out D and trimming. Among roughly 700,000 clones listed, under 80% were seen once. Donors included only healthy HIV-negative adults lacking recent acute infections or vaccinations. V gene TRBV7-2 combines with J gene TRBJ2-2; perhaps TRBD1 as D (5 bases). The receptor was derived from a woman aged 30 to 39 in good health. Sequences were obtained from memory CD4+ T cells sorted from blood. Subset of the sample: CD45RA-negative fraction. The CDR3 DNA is TGTGCCAGCTGGGGCGGGAACACCGGGGAGCTGTTTTTT. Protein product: CASWGGNTGELFF. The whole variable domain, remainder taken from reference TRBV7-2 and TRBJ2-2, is GAGVSQSPSNKVTEKGKDVELRCDPISGHTALYWYRQSLGQGLEFLIYFQGNSAPDKSGLPSDRFSAERTGGSVSTLTIQRTQQEDSAVYLCASWGGNTGELFFGEGSRLTVL.